Described below is a single T cell receptor (beta chain) sequence and its context. It lacks a known antigen. No quality values exist for individual bases; no much larger clone is one base distant. The record originates from a study of T cell changes during pregnancy in multiple sclerosis (dated by TCRdb to between 2019 and 2020). Broadly, across the study: The study examined how the T cell repertoire changed over the course of pregnancy in women with multiple sclerosis.

Libraries were made using the immunoSEQ multiplex PCR assay. In its TCRdb copy, this immuneACCESS table keeps in-frame sequences only and misses some clones. Where compared with another copy, unresolved V genes explain less than half of these, and the others have no known cause. Counted in this sample were roughly 100,000 clones; about nine tenths of them appeared once. Clones ranked in the top ten supply 0.76% of the sample. The CDR3 spans 13 residues, from the cysteine through the phenylalanine. Only the CDR3 DNA is retained, 39 bases long and in frame from the first base. The germline V gene encodes CDR1 MNHNY and CDR2 SVGAGI (reference sequence). Trimming costs V 7 bases and J 7 bases, and their ends lie 16 bases apart.

The V and J genes are TRBV6-6 and TRBJ1-2; a confident D gene designation cannot be given. The sequence was collected from a female donor in good health, enrolled as a control in a pregnancy study. The sequencing here drew on peripheral blood, taken in the second trimester of pregnancy. The DNA is as follows: TGTGCCAGCATGTCGAGGGCGCGTTCTGGCTACACCTTC. This codes for CASMSRARSGYTF.